This paragraph covers one T cell receptor (beta chain) sequence. This entry comes from a study of human T cells and chemical hapten exposure. The wider study: Skin of the upper inner arm, roughly 2 cm by roughly 2 cm, received 2% DPC for sensitization.

Authors' analysis steps: From roughly 23,000 to 640,000 TCRs were found per sample, with a median of 95,638. TCRdb re-called the RACE reads with MiXCR, one entry per CDR3 protein. TCRdb assigned the V and J calls; the authors' analysis was not used. The sample records fewer than 300,000 distinct CDR3 sequences, over 8% being singletons. Time point noted: pre-sensitization, week 0. Treatment of the sample: therapeutic diphenylcyclopropenone sensitization with weekly scalp DPC. This specimen was whole blood, taken in connection with sensitization to the hapten diphenylcyclopropenone (DPC). This receptor was obtained from a woman between 35 and 50 years old with alopecia areata. Some clones in this sample may be carry-over from other donors' samples.

The CDR3 loop is CASSLAGGRETQYF. In nucleotides, the CDR3 is TGTGCCAGCAGCTTAGCTGGGGGCCGGGAGACCCAGTACTTC. The rearrangement joins TRBV7-2 to TRBJ2-5, with a possible D match to TRBD1 (6 bases). The CDR3 has 14 residues. CDR1 SGHTA and CDR2 FQGNSA come from the germline V gene. Trimming pared 0 bases from V and 5 bases from J, leaving 10 bases between.